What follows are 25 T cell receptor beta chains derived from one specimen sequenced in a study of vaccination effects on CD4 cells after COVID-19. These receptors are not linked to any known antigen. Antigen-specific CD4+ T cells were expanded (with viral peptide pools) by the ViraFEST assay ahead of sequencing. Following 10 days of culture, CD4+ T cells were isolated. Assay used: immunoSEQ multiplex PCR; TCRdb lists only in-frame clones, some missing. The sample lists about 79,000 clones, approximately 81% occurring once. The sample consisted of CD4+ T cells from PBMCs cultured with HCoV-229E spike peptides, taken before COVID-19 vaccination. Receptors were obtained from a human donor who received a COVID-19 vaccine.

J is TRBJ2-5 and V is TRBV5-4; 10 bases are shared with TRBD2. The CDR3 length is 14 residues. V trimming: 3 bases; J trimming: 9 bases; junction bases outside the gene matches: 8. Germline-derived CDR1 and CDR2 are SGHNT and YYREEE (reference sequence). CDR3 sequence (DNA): TGTGCCAGCAGCTGGTCCGGGACTAGCGAGGCCCAGTACTTC. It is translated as CASSWSGTSEAQYF.

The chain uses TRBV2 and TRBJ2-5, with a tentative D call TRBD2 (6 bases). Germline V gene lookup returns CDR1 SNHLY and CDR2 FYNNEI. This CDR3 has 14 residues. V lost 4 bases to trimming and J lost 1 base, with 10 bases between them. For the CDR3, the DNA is TGTGCCAGCAGTGGGACTAACTCCCAAGAGACCCAGTACTTC. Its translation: CASSGTNSQETQYF. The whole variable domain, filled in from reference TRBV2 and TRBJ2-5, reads EPEVTQTPSHQVTQMGQEVILRCVPISNHLYFYWYRQILGQKVEFLVSFYNNEISEKSEIFDDQFSVERPDGSNFTLKIRSTKLEDSAMYFCASSGTNSQETQYFGPGTRLLVL.

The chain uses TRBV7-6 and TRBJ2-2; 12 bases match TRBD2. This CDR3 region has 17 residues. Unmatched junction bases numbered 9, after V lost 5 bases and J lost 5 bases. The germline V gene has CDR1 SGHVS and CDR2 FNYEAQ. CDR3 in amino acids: CASSGGPSGGATGELFF. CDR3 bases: TGTGCCAGCAGCGGCGGACCTAGCGGGGGGGCGACCGGGGAGCTGTTTTTT.

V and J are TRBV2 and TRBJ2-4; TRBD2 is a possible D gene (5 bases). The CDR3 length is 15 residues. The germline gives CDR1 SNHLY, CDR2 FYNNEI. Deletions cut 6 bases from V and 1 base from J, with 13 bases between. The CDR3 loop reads CASRVWGEAKNIQYF. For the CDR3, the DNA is TGTGCCAGCAGGGTCTGGGGAGAGGCCAAAAACATTCAGTACTTC.

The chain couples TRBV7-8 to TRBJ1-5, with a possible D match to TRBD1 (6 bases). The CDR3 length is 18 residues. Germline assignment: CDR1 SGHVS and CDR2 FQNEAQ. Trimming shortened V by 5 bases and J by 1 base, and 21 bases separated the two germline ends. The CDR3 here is CASSPLPGTLGSNQPQHF. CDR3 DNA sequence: TGTGCCAGCAGCCCCCTCCCCGGGACACTTGGGAGCAATCAGCCCCAGCATTTT.

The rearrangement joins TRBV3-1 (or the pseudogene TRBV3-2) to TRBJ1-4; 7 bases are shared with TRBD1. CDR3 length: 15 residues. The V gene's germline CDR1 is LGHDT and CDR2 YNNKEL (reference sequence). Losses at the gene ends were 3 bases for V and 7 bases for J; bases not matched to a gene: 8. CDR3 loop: CASSHTQGLTEKLFF. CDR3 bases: TGTGCCAGCAGCCATACACAGGGGTTGACTGAAAAACTGTTTTTT.

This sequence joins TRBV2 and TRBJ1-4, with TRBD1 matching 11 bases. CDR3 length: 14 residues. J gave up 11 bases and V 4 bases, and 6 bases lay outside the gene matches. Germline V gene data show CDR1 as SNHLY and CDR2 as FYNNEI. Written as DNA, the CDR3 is TGTGCCAGCAGTGTAATGGACAGGGGGCCTAAACTGTTTTTT. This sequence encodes CASSVMDRGPKLFF.

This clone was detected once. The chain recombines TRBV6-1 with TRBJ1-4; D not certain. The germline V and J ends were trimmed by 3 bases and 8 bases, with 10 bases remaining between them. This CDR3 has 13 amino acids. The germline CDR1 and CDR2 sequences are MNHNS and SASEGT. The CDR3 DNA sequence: TGTGCCAGCAGTGAGAATCGGGAAGAAAAACTGTTTTTT. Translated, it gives CASSENREEKLFF.

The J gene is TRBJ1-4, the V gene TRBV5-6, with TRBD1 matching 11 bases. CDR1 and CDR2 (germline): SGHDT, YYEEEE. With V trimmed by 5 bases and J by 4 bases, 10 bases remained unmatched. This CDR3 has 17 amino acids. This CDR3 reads CASSYLGQGAGNEKLFF. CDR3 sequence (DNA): TGTGCCAGCAGTTACCTTGGACAGGGGGCAGGTAATGAAAAACTGTTTTTT.

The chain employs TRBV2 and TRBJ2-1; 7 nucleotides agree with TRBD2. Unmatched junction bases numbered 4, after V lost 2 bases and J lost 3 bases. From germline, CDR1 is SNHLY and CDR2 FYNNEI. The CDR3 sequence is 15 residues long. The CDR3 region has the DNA TGTGCCAGCAGTGAAAACAGCGGGAACTACAATGAGCAGTTCTTC. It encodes CASSENSGNYNEQFF.

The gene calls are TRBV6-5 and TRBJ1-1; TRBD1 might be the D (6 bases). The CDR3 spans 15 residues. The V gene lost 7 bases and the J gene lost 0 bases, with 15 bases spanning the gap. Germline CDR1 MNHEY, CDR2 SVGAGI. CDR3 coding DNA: TGTGCCAGCATCCCTCGGGGGCGGATGAACACTGAAGCTTTCTTT. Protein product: CASIPRGRMNTEAFF.

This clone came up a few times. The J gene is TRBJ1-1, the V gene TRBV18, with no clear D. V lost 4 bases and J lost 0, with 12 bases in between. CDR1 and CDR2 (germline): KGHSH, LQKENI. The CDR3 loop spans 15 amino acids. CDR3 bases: TGTGCCAGCTCACTTACGTTGGGTCTGAACACTGAAGCTTTCTTT. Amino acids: CASSLTLGLNTEAFF. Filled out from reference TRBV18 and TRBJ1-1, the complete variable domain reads NAGVMQNPRHLVRRRGQEARLRCSPMKGHSHVYWYRQLPEEGLKFMVYLQKENIIDESGMPKERFSAEFPKEGPSILRIQQVVRGDSAAYFCASSLTLGLNTEAFFGQGTRLTVV.

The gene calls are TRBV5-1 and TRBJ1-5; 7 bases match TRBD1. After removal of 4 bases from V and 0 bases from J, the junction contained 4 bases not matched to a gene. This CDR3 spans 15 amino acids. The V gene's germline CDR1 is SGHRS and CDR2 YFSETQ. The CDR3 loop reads CASSLGQTSNQPQHF. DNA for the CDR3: TGCGCCAGCAGCCTGGGACAGACTAGCAATCAGCCCCAGCATTTT.

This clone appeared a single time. CDR3 sequence: CASSPGWSVYEQYV. The CDR3 nucleotides are TGTGCCAGCAGCCCAGGGTGGAGCGTCTACGAGCAGTACGTC. The chain links TRBV11-2 to TRBJ2-7, with D tentatively TRBD1 (5 bases). Germline V lookup: CDR1 SGHAT, CDR2 FQNNGV. V was shortened by 5 bases and J by 3 bases, with 14 bases between the two germline ends. The length of the CDR3 is 14 residues.

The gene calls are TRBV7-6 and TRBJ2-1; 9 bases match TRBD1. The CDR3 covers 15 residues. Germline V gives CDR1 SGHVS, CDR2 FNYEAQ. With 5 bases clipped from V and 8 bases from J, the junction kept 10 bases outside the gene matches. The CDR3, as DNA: TGTGCCAGCAGCGCAGCGGGACAGGGTTACGATGAGCAGTTCTTC. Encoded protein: CASSAAGQGYDEQFF.

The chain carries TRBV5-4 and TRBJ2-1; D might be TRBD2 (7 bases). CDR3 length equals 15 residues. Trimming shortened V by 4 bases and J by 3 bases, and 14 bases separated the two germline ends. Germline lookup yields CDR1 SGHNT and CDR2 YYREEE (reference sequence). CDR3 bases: TGTGCCAGCAGCAAAGGGGGGGGCCTCTACAATGAGCAGTTCTTC. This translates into CASSKGGGLYNEQFF.

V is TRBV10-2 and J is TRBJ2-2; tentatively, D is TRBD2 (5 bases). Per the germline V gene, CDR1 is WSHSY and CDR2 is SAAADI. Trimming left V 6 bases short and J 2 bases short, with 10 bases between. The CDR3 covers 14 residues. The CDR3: CASRESGNTGELFF. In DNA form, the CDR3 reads TGCGCCAGCAGAGAGAGCGGAAACACCGGGGAGCTGTTTTTT.

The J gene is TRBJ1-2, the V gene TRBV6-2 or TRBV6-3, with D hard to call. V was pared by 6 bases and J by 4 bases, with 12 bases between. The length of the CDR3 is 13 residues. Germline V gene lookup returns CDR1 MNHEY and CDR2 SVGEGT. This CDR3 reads CASSGPSSYGYTF. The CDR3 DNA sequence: TGTGCCAGCAGCGGACCGAGCAGCTATGGCTACACCTTC.

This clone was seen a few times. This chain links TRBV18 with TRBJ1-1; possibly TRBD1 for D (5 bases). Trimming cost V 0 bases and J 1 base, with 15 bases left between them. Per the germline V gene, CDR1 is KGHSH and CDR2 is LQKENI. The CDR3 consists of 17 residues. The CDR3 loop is CASSPPRGEYGNTEAFF. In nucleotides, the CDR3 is TGTGCCAGCTCACCACCTAGAGGGGAGTATGGGAACACTGAAGCTTTCTTT.

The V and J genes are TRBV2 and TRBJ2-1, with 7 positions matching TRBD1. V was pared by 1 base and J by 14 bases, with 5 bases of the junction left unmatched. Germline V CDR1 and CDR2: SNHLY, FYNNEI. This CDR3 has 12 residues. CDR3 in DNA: TGTGCCAGCAGTGAAGTCGTCAGGGGGAAGTTCTTC. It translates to CASSEVVRGKFF.

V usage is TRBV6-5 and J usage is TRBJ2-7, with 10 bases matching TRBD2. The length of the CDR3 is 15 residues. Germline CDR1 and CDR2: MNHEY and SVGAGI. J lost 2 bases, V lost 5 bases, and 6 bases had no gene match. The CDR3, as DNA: TGTGCCAGCAGTCCCATAGCGGGGGGCCCCTACGAGCAGTACGTC. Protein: CASSPIAGGPYEQYV.

CDR3 region: CASSDSGHSTNEQFF. DNA of the CDR3: TGCGCCAGCAGCGACTCGGGACATTCAACCAATGAGCAGTTCTTC. The J gene is TRBJ2-1, the V gene TRBV5-1, with D perhaps TRBD1 (6 bases). This CDR3 contains 15 residues. Looked up from germline, CDR1 is SGHRS and CDR2 is YFSETQ. Trimming removed 4 bases from V and 6 bases from J, with 17 bases in between.

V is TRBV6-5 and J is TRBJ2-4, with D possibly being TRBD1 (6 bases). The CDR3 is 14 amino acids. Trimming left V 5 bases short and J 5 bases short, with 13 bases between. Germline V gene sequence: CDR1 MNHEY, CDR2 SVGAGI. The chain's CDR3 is CASSIEAGENIQYF. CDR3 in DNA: TGTGCCAGCAGTATTGAGGCAGGGGAAAACATTCAGTACTTC.

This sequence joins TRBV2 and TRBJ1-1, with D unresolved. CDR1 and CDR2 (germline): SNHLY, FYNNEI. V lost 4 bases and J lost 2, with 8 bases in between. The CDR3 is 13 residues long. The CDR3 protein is CASSVRQNTEAFF. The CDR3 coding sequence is TGTGCCAGCAGTGTTAGACAAAACACTGAAGCTTTCTTT.

CDR3 nucleotide sequence: TGTGCCACCAGCAGAGACACCATCACGCAGTATTTT. Residues: CATSRDTITQYF. The chain combines TRBV15 with TRBJ2-3; D is ambiguous. Germline CDR1 is LNHNV and CDR2 is YYDKDF (reference sequence). The CDR3 runs to 12 residues. V dropped 0 bases and J dropped 9 bases, with 7 bases sitting between them.